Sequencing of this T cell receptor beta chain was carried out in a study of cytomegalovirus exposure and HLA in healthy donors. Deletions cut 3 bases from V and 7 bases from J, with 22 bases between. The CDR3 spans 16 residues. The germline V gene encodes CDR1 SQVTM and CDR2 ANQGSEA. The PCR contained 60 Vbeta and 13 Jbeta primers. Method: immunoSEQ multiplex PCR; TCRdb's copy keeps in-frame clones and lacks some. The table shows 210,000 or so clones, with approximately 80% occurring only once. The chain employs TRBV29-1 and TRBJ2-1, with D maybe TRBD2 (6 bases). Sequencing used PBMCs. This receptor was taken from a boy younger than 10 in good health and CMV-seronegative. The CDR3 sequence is CSVDRAQTGGINEQFF. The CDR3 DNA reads TGCAGCGTTGATAGGGCCCAGACTGGAGGGATAAATGAGCAGTTCTTC.